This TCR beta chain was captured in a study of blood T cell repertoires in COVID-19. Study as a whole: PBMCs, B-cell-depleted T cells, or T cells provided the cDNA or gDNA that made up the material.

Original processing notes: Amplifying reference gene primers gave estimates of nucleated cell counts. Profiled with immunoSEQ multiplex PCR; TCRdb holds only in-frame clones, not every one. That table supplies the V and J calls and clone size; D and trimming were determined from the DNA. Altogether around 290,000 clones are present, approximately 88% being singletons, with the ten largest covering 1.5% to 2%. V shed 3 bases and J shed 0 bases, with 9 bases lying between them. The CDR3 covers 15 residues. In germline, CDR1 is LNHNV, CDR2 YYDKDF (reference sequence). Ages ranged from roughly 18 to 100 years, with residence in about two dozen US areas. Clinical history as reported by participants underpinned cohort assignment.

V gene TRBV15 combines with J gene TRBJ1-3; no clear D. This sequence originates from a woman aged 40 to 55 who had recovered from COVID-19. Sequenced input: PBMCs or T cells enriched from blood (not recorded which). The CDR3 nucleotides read TGTGCCACCAGCAGCAGGCTAAACTCTGGAAACACCATATATTTT. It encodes CATSSRLNSGNTIYF.